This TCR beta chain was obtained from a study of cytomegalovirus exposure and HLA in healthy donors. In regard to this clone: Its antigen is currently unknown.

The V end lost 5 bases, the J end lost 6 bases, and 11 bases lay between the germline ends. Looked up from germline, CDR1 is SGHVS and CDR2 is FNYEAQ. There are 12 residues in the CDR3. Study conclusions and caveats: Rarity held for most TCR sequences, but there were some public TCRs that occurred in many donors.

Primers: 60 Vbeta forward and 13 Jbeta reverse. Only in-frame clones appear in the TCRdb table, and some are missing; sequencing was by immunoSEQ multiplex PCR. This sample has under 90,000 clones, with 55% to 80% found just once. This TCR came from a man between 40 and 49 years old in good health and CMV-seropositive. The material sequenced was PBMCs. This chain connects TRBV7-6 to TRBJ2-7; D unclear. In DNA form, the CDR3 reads TGTGCCAGCAGCCCCCAGGAACGCGAGCAGTACTTC. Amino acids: CASSPQEREQYF.